The clone carrying this TCR beta chain has a handful of counts. Its matching antigen is unknown. This specimen comes from a study of T-cell reconstitution after alpha-beta-depleted transplantation in children. Findings of the study overall: The main origin of T-cell counts and diversity one year after transplant was newly produced T cells. Surviving recipient cells, namely T cells and thymic progenitors, were the source of high day-60 TCRbeta diversity in some patients. About two months after transplant, alpha-beta T cells reportedly came from several hundred expanded graft clones.

Trimming took off 1 base at V and 8 bases at J, with 17 bases between the two ends. Per germline, CDR1 MNHEY and CDR2 SVGAGI. The CDR3 is 15 residues long. The TCRbeta library incorporated unique molecular identifiers. TCRdb passed the PCR reads through MiXCR, listing each CDR3 protein once. The table has approximately 500,000 distinct CDR3 sequences, over 9.5% seen once; the top ten hold around 2%. This rearrangement joins TRBV6-5 to TRBJ1-2; D gene unclear. This receptor was identified in a child aged 2 to 10 with inherited bone marrow failure, due to receive a stem cell transplant. Sequencing was performed on PBMCs, taken before TCRalphabeta/CD19-depleted stem cell transplant. The CDR3 protein is CASSYFHTRSNGYTF. The CDR3 nucleotides are TGTGCCAGCAGTTACTTTCACACCAGGAGCAACGGCTACACCTTC.